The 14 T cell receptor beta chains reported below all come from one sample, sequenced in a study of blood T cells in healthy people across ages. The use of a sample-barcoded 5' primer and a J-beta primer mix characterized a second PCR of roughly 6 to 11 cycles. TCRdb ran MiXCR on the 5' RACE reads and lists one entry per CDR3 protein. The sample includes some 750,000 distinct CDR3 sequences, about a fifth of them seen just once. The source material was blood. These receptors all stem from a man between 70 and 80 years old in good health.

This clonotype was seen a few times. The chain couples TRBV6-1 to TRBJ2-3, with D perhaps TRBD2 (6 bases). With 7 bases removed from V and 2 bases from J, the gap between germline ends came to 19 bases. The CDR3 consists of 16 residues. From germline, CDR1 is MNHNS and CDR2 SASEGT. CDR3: CASTTGLIPDTDTQYF. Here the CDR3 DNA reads TGTGCCAGCACCACCGGACTAATCCCGGACACAGATACGCAGTATTTT.

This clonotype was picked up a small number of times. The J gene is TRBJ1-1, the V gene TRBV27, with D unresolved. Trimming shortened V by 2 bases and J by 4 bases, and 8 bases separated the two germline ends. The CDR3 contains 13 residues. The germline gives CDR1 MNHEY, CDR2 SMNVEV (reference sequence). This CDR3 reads CASSLRRATEAFF. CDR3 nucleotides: TGTGCCAGCAGTTTACGGAGGGCCACTGAAGCTTTCTTT.

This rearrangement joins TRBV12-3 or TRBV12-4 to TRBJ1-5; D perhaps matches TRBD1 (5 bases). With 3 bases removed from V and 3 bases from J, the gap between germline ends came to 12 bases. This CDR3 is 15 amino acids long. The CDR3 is CASSFPGGYNQPQHF. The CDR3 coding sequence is TGTGCCAGCAGTTTCCCGGGGGGTTACAATCAGCCCCAGCATTTT.

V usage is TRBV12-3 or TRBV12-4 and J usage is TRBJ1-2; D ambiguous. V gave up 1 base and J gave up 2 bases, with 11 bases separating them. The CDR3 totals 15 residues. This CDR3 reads CASSLGPIVNYGYTF. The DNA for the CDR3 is TGTGCCAGCAGTTTAGGACCTATTGTGAACTATGGCTACACCTTC.

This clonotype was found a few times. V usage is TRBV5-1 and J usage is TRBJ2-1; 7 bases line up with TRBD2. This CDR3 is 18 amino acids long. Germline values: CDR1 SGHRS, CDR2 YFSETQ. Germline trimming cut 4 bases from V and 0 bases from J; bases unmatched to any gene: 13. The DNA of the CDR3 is TGCGCCAGCAGCGGACATCAAACCGGGACTACCTCCTACAATGAGCAGTTCTTC. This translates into CASSGHQTGTTSYNEQFF.

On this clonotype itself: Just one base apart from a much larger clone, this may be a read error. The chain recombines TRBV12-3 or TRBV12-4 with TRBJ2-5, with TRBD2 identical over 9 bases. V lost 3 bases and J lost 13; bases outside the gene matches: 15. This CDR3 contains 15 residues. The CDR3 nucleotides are TGTGCCAGCAGTTTTAGCGGGGGTCCAGCTTACGAGCGGTACTTC. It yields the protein CASSFSGGPAYERYF.

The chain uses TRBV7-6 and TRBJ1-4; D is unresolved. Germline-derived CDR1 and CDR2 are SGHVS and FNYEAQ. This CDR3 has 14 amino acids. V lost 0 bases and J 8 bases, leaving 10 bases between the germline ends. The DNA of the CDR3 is TGTGCCAGCAGCTTAGCGGCCGGGGAGGAAAAACTGTTTTTT. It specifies CASSLAAGEEKLFF.

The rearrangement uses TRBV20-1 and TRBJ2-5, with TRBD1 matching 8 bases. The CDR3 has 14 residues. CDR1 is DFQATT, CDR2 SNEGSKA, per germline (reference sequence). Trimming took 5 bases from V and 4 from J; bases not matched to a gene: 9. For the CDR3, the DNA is TGCAGTGCTCCACCGGGACAGGTCCTAGAGACCCAGTACTTC. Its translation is CSAPPGQVLETQYF.

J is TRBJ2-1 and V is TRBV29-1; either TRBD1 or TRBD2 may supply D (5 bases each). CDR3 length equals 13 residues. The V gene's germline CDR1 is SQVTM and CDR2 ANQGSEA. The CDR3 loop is CSARGDRFDEQFF. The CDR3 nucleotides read TGCAGTGCCCGAGGGGACCGCTTTGATGAGCAGTTCTTC.

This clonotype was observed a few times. The CDR3, as DNA: TGCAGTGCTAGCGGGGCAGGCACAGATACGCAGTATTTT. Encoded protein: CSASGAGTDTQYF. This sequence joins TRBV20-1 and TRBJ2-3; either TRBD1 or TRBD2 may supply D (5 bases each). V lost 3 bases and J 1 base, leaving 8 bases between the germline ends. The V gene's germline CDR1 is DFQATT and CDR2 SNEGSKA (reference sequence). The length of the CDR3 is 13 residues.

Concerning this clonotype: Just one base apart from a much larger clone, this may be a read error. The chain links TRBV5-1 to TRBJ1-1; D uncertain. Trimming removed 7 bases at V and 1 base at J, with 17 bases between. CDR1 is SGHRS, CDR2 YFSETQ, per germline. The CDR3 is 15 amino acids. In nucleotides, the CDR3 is TGCGCCAGCGAGGATACACACGGATGGAACACTGAAGCTTTCTTT. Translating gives CASEDTHGWNTEAFF.

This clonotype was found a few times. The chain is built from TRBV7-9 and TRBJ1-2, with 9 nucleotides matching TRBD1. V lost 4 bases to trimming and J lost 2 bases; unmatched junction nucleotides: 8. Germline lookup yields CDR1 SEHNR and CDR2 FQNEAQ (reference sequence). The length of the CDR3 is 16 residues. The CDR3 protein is CASSSRTGTGNYGYTF. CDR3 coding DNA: TGTGCCAGCAGCTCTCGAACCGGGACAGGGAACTATGGCTACACCTTC.

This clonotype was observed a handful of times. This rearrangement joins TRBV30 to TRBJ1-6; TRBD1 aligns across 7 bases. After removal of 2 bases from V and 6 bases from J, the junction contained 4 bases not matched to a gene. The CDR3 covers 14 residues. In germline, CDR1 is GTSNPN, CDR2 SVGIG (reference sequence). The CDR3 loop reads CAWSRRQGNSPLHF. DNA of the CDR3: TGTGCCTGGAGTAGGAGACAGGGTAATTCACCCCTCCACTTT.

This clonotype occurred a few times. The chain's CDR3 is CSAGRKDGPLANTIYF. The CDR3 nucleotides are TGCAGTGCTGGGCGGAAAGACGGTCCTCTTGCGAACACCATATATTTT. The rearrangement joins TRBV20-1 to TRBJ1-3; D is uncertain. The germline CDR1 and CDR2 sequences are DFQATT and SNEGSKA (reference sequence). V lost 5 bases to trimming and J lost 7 bases, with 24 bases between them. The CDR3 length is 16 residues.